The 26 T cell receptor delta chains in this list originate from one sample, sequenced in a study of gamma-delta T cells after stem cell transplantation. TCRdb called clones from the RT-PCR reads again using CATT. This table has some 1,300 delta-chain clones, 2% appearing once. The specimen sequenced was gamma-delta T cells. These TCRs come from a human donor. It is not recorded whose cells these are; they may come from a transplant donor.

This clone was observed many times. TCRdb's listed protein matches a much larger clone and diverges from this DNA's translation at residue 4, likely through a read error; the protein shown comes from the DNA. V and J are TRDV2 and TRDJ1, with 13 bases aligning to TRDD3. CDR1 is GEAIGNYY and CDR2 is EKD in the germline V gene. Trimming removed 5 bases from V and 2 bases from J; junction bases left unmatched: 10. This CDR3 has 17 amino acids. Here the CDR3 reads CACGRLVLGDTTDKLIF. DNA for the CDR3: TGTGCCTGTGGAAGACTCGTACTGGGGGATACGACCGATAAACTCATCTTT.

The chain carries TRDV2 and TRDJ3; 12 bases agree with TRDD3. V shed 9 bases and J 0 bases; nucleotides not matched to a gene: 23. The CDR3 extends over 23 amino acids. The V gene's germline CDR1 is GEAIGNYY and CDR2 EKD. The CDR3 reads CAGRRPVHWGIPPRSWDTRQMFF. CDR3 nucleotide sequence: TGTGCCGGTCGACGTCCAGTTCACTGGGGGATACCCCCCCGCTCCTGGGACACCCGACAGATGTTTTTC.

This clone was detected a few times. This DNA translates differently at residue 16 from the TCRdb protein, which is that of a much larger clone; a read error is likely, and the protein shown is the DNA's own translation. The V and J genes are TRDV2 and TRDJ1; 7 nucleotides agree with TRDD3. After removal of 1 base from V and 4 bases from J, the junction contained 29 bases not matched to a gene. In germline, CDR1 is GEAIGNYY, CDR2 EKD. The CDR3 has 22 amino acids. This CDR3 reads CACDTYWGDESDSLACFDKLIF. The CDR3, as DNA: TGTGCCTGTGACACGTACTGGGGTGATGAGTCGGATTCGCTAGCTTGCTTCGATAAACTCATCTTT.

Turning to this clone: A read error likely explains why the TCRdb protein, taken from a much larger clone, differs from this DNA's translation at residue 13; the protein shown is translated from the DNA. The chain joins TRDV2 to TRDJ1, with D perhaps TRDD3 (6 bases). Germline V lookup: CDR1 GEAIGNYY, CDR2 EKD. This CDR3 has 17 amino acids. The CDR3 spells CACDTVVRGSSTNKLIF. Written as DNA, the CDR3 is TGTGCCTGTGACACCGTCGTTAGGGGATCCAGCACCAATAAACTCATCTTT.

In the case of this clone: This DNA translates differently at residue 3 from the TCRdb protein, which is that of a much larger clone; a read error is likely, and the protein shown is the DNA's own translation. V is TRDV2 and J is TRDJ1; 7 nucleotides line up with TRDD3. In germline, CDR1 is GEAIGNYY, CDR2 EKD. The CDR3 has 17 residues. This chain's CDR3 is CARDTVVGDKNGHKLIF. For the CDR3, the DNA is TGTGCCCGTGACACCGTTGTTGGGGATAAAAATGGCCATAAACTCATCTTT.

On this clone: For this DNA, TCRdb reports the protein of a much larger clone, which diverges at residue 9, most likely from a read error; the protein presented here is translated directly from the DNA. The rearrangement joins TRDV2 to TRDJ2; 7 bases line up with TRDD3. Looked up from germline, CDR1 is GEAIGNYY and CDR2 is EKD. Losses at the gene ends were 3 bases for V and 4 bases for J; bases not matched to a gene: 16. This CDR3 is built from 18 residues. The CDR3 sequence: CACDAVLGNTRKTAQLFF. The CDR3 DNA follows: TGTGCCTGTGACGCGGTACTGGGGAATACGCGGAAGACAGCACAACTCTTCTTT.

This clone was seen only a few times. This DNA's translation differs at residue 13 from TCRdb's protein, which comes from a much larger clone; a read error is likely, and the protein shown is translated from the DNA. V usage is TRDV2 and J usage is TRDJ1, with 13 bases matching TRDD3. Germline V gives CDR1 GEAIGNYY, CDR2 EKD. CDR3 length equals 19 residues. V gave up 0 bases and J gave up 1 base; unmatched junction bases: 10. The CDR3 DNA reads as TGTGCCTGTGACACCTTACTGGGGGATACGCCTACGTGCACCGATAAACTCATCTTT. Translating it yields CACDTLLGDTPTCTDKLIF.

As for this clone: A far bigger clonotype differs at one base, so this is likely a read error. The rearrangement joins TRDV2 to TRDJ3, with 9 nucleotides matching TRDD3. The CDR3 is made up of 23 amino acids. CDR1 GEAIGNYY and CDR2 EKD come from the germline V gene. The CDR3 is CACDYPCRLGEGDGSWDTRRMFF. The CDR3 DNA reads as TGTGCCTGTGATTATCCCTGCAGACTGGGGGAGGGCGACGGTTCCTGGGACACCCGACGGATGTTTTTC.

As concerns this clone: The protein in TCRdb stems from a much larger clone and differs at residue 10 from this DNA's translation, likely a read error; here the protein is translated from the DNA. This rearrangement joins TRDV2 to TRDJ1, with D perhaps TRDD3 (6 bases). V lost 0 bases to trimming and J lost 1 base, with 20 bases between them. This CDR3 spans 18 amino acids. The germline V gene has CDR1 GEAIGNYY and CDR2 EKD. CDR3 nucleotides: TGTGCCTGTGACACCGTCCCACTGGGTCTCCCGGCCACCGATAAACTCATCTTT. Its translation: CACDTVPLGLPATDKLIF.

This clone counts as large. Other DNA sequences of this sample code for an identical CDR3. The chain uses TRDV2 and TRDJ3, with 9 bases fitting TRDD3. Germline V gives CDR1 GEAIGNYY, CDR2 EKD. J was trimmed by 0 bases and V by 3 bases; bases with no gene match: 17. The CDR3 covers 22 residues. The CDR3 sequence: CACDPAQPRGLGDSWDTRQMFF. CDR3 coding DNA: TGTGCCTGTGACCCGGCCCAGCCCCGGGGACTGGGGGACTCCTGGGACACCCGACAGATGTTTTTC.

On this clone itself: TCRdb's protein, taken from a much larger clone, differs from this DNA's translation at residue 11, likely owing to a read error; the protein displayed comes from the DNA. The chain employs TRDV2 and TRDJ2; 13 bases match TRDD3. CDR1 is GEAIGNYY, CDR2 EKD, per germline. The V gene end was trimmed by 3 bases and the J gene end by 4 bases; junction bases not matched to a gene: 10. The CDR3 is 18 residues long. CDR3 nucleotide sequence: TGTGCCTGTGACGCGGTACTGGGGGATACGTGGAAGACAGCACAACTCTTCTTT. Its protein is CACDAVLGDTWKTAQLFF.

About this clone: A read error likely explains why the TCRdb protein, taken from a much larger clone, differs from this DNA's translation at residue 11; the protein shown is translated from the DNA. The chain couples TRDV2 to TRDJ1, with a weak D call TRDD3 (6 bases). Trimming removed 0 bases from V and 1 base from J, with 17 bases in between. Per germline, CDR1 GEAIGNYY and CDR2 EKD. The CDR3 is 17 amino acids. The CDR3 DNA reads as TGTGCCTGTGACACCCTGGGGCCGCGGGCGGTCACCGATAAACTCATCTTT. Translation: CACDTLGPRAVTDKLIF.

About this clone itself: One end of the junction fails to match germline, which may point to a read error. V is TRDV2 and J is TRDJ1, with TRDD3 identical over 12 bases. The CDR3 extends over 17 amino acids. Germline CDR1 and CDR2: GEAIGNYY and EKD. The CDR3 nucleotides are TGTGCCCGTGACAGTCTGGGGGATACGACCCACACCGATAAACTCATCTTT. This sequence encodes CARDSLGDTTHTDKLIF.

This clone is medium-sized in the sample. A read error likely explains this, since a far larger clone differs by one base. The CDR3 loop is CACDTLGTTPSLTAQLFF. CDR3 bases: TGTGCCTGTGACACTCTGGGGACCACCCCCTCTTTGACAGCACAACTCTTCTTT. V is TRDV2 and J is TRDJ2, with D perhaps matching TRDD3 (6 bases). The CDR3 is made up of 18 amino acids. Deletions cut 1 base from V and 0 bases from J, with 17 bases between. The germline V gene has CDR1 GEAIGNYY and CDR2 EKD.

This clone was detected only a few times. With a far larger clone one base away, a read error is the likely cause. This sample also contains other DNA sequences that code for the same CDR3. The rearrangement joins TRDV2 to TRDJ1, with 7 bases lining up with TRDD3. CDR3 length equals 22 residues. Losses at the gene ends were 1 base for V and 8 bases for J; bases not matched to a gene: 33. Looked up from germline, CDR1 is GEAIGNYY and CDR2 is EKD. CDR3 in amino acids: CACDTYWGDESDSLARFDKLIF. The CDR3 nucleotides read TGTGCCTGTGACACGTACTGGGGTGATGAGTCGGATTCGCTAGCTCGCTTCGACAAACTCATCTTT.

This clone was detected many times. A far more abundant clone sits one base away, making this likely a read error. The same CDR3 arises from other DNA sequences in this sample as well. The rearrangement uses TRDV2 and TRDJ1, with 7 bases aligning to TRDD3. CDR1 and CDR2 from the germline V gene are GEAIGNYY and EKD. This CDR3 spans 16 amino acids. The CDR3 nucleotides are TGTGCCTGCGACACCGTTGGGGGACGTCCTACCGATAAACTCATCTTT. Protein: CACDTVGGRPTDKLIF.

In this sample, this clone is medium-sized (0.01 to 0.1%). A far larger clone is off by one base, so a read error is likely. For the CDR3, the DNA is TGTGCCTGTGACGCCGTTAGCCTGGGGGATCGGGAGGACACCGATAAACTCATCTTT. Amino acids: CACDAVSLGDREDTDKLIF. This chain uses TRDV2 with TRDJ1; 9 bases fit TRDD3. V trimming: 3 bases; J trimming: 0 bases; junction bases outside the gene matches: 16. Germline CDR1 reads GEAIGNYY; CDR2 reads EKD. This CDR3 comprises 19 residues.

This clone showed up just a few times. TCRdb assigns this DNA the protein of a much larger clone, which departs from its translation at residue 9; this likely reflects a read error, and the protein shown comes from translating the DNA. V gene TRDV1 combines with J gene TRDJ1; D is possibly TRDD2 or TRDD3 (7 bases each). Germline V CDR1 and CDR2: TSWWSYY, QGS. V lost 7 bases and J lost 2, with 26 bases in between. The CDR3 length is 18 residues. The CDR3 is CALVIPTGERGGTDKLIF. CDR3 coding DNA: TGTGCTCTTGTGATTCCTACTGGGGAAAGGGGTGGTACCGATAAACTCATCTTT.

Only a few counts were recorded for this clone. A far bigger clonotype differs at one base, so this is likely a read error. CDR3 sequence (DNA): TGTGCCTGTGACACTCTGGGGGATAGATCCGATAAACTCATCTTT. It codes for CACDTLGDRSDKLIF. The chain employs TRDV2 and TRDJ1; 10 bases agree with TRDD3. Per germline, CDR1 GEAIGNYY and CDR2 EKD. V lost 1 base and J lost 3; bases outside the gene matches: 4. The CDR3 extends over 15 amino acids.

The V and J genes are TRDV2 and TRDJ2; 7 bases line up with TRDD3. The J segment lost 3 bases and the V segment lost 0 bases, leaving 15 bases of the junction unmatched. The CDR3 is 19 amino acids. Per germline, CDR1 GEAIGNYY and CDR2 EKD. The CDR3 DNA reads TGTGCCTGTGACACCGTACTGGGGAGCAAGAGGTTTATGACAGCACAACTCTTCTTT. It yields the protein CACDTVLGSKRFMTAQLFF.

About this clone itself: A much larger clone differs by one base, so this may be a read error. Other nucleotide sequences in the sample specify the same CDR3. The DNA for the CDR3 is TGTGCCTGTGACTCCCTCACTGGGGGGTACGAGTCCACCGATAAACTCATCTTT. Residues: CACDSLTGGYESTDKLIF. The chain has TRDV2 and TRDJ1; 8 nucleotides match TRDD3. The germline gives CDR1 GEAIGNYY, CDR2 EKD. This CDR3 is built from 18 residues. Losses at the gene ends were 3 bases for V and 1 base for J; bases not matched to a gene: 15.

This clone was counted a few times. TCRdb shows a much larger clone's protein in place of this DNA's translation, and the two differ at residue 6, likely through a read error; the protein shown is translated from the DNA. The V gene is TRDV2, the J gene TRDJ2, with a possible D match to TRDD3 (6 bases). The germline CDR1 and CDR2 sequences are GEAIGNYY and EKD. The CDR3 extends over 18 amino acids. The ends were cut back, 1 base at V and 0 bases at J, with 17 bases in the middle. In DNA form, the CDR3 reads TGTGCCTGTGACACGGTGGGGGCCACCCCCTCTTTGACAGCACAACTCTTCTTT. Amino acid sequence: CACDTVGATPSLTAQLFF.

In regard to this clone: A read error is likely here: a far larger clone is one base away. This sample also contains other DNA sequences that code for the same CDR3. CDR3 sequence (DNA): TGTGCCTGTGACGTACTGGGGGGCAAGGACACCGATAAACTCATCTTC. It specifies CACDVLGGKDTDKLIF. V gene TRDV2 combines with J gene TRDJ1; 8 nucleotides line up with TRDD3. This CDR3 is 16 amino acids long. Germline CDR1 reads GEAIGNYY; CDR2 reads EKD.

In regard to this clone: The protein in TCRdb stems from a much larger clone and differs at residue 3 from this DNA's translation, likely a read error; here the protein is translated from the DNA. This sequence joins TRDV2 and TRDJ3; 12 bases are a match to TRDD3. The CDR3 totals 20 residues. CDR1 and CDR2 (germline): GEAIGNYY, EKD. The chain's CDR3 is CAYDTAGGYASSWDTRQMFF. DNA of the CDR3: TGTGCCTATGACACCGCTGGGGGATACGCTAGCTCCTGGGACACCCGACAGATGTTTTTC.

With respect to this clone: The TCRdb protein, from a much larger clone, departs from this DNA's translation at residue 5, likely by read error; the protein shown derives from the DNA. The V gene is TRDV2, the J gene TRDJ1, with 8 bases aligning to TRDD3. The ends lost 3 bases at V and 0 bases at J; junction bases unmatched: 11. Germline assignment: CDR1 GEAIGNYY and CDR2 EKD. This CDR3 contains 17 residues. The CDR3 coding sequence is TGTGCCTGTGACGCGCTAGGTGGGGGATCCTACACCGATAAACTCATCTTT. Protein product: CACDALGGGSYTDKLIF.

This clone was picked up a small number of times. Only one base separates this from a far larger clonotype, so it likely reflects a read error. The chain joins TRDV2 to TRDJ1; D is possibly TRDD3 (6 bases). This CDR3 has 21 residues. With 1 base removed from V and 0 bases from J, the gap between germline ends came to 29 bases. Germline lookup yields CDR1 GEAIGNYY and CDR2 EKD. This chain's CDR3 is CACDTVKFDGGPVGYTDKLIF. The CDR3 DNA follows: TGTGCCTGTGACACAGTAAAGTTCGATGGGGGCCCCGTGGGGTACACCGATAAACTCATCTTT.